A selection of T cell receptor beta chains follows, all from one sample in a study of blood T cell repertoires in COVID-19. Some clones are missing from TCRdb's copy, which holds only in-frame ones; the method was immunoSEQ multiplex PCR. The sample gives 95,000 or so clones, more than 80% of which show up once; 24% is in the top ten. The sample consisted of peripheral blood. The receptors were sampled from a human donor in a cohort sampled during active COVID-19. Both conserved end residues are part of each CDR3. D genes are given only for firm matches. Clone sizes are given selectively: once, few, many, or a class where the clone is expanded.

CDR3nt	CDR3aa	d_gene	abundance	v_gene	j_gene
TGTGCCAGTACCTGGACTAGCGGGGACACCGGGGAGCTGTTTTTT	CASTWTSGDTGELFF	TRBD2	-	TRBV19	TRBJ2-2
TGTGCCAGCAGCCAATACACAGGGTTTCAGCCCCAGCATTTT	CASSQYTGFQPQHF	-	-	TRBV3-1/TRBV3-2	TRBJ1-5
TGTGCCAGCAGTTCCCCCCTCGGGGGCGGGGGGCGCACAGATACGCAGTATTTT	CASSSPLGGGGRTDTQYF	TRBD2	-	TRBV7-2	TRBJ2-3
TGTGCCAGCAGCTTAACGGCAGGACAGGGCTACGAGCAGTACTTC	CASSLTAGQGYEQYF	TRBD1	-	TRBV7-3	TRBJ2-7
TGTGCCAGCAGTTTGGTTAACAGGGGGGAGTATGGCTACACCTTC	CASSLVNRGEYGYTF	TRBD1	-	TRBV28	TRBJ1-2
TGTGCCAGCAGTCTCACGACAGGGACCTACGAGCAGTACTTC	CASSLTTGTYEQYF	TRBD1	few	TRBV28	TRBJ2-7
TGTGCCAGCAGCGCGGGAAGGAACAATCAGCCCCAGCATTTT	CASSAGRNNQPQHF	-	-	TRBV2	TRBJ1-5
TGTGCCAGCAGCCAAGCGCTCGGGAGTAACTATGGCTACACCTTC	CASSQALGSNYGYTF	-	-	TRBV3-1/TRBV3-2	TRBJ1-2
TGCGCCAGCAGCCAAGATCGGGGGGGTCAGACCGGGGAGCTGTTTTTT	CASSQDRGGQTGELFF	TRBD2	-	TRBV4-3	TRBJ2-2
TGCGCCAGCAGCCCAGACGAGCGATTGTTCACAGATACGCAGTATTTT	CASSPDERLFTDTQYF	-	-	TRBV5-1	TRBJ2-3
TGCAGCGTCGGAGGAAAAGGTACTGCAACTAATGAAAAACTGTTTTTT	CSVGGKGTATNEKLFF	-	-	TRBV29-1	TRBJ1-4
TGTGCCAGCTCACGGGGACAACTTCAAGAGACCCAGTACTTC	CASSRGQLQETQYF	-	once	TRBV18	TRBJ2-5
TGTGCCACAGGGACAGGGAATCAGCCCCAGCATTTT	CATGTGNQPQHF	TRBD1	-	TRBV6-5	TRBJ1-5
TGTGCCAGCAGGGACGGGACAGAAGAGACCCAGTACTTC	CASRDGTEETQYF	TRBD1	-	TRBV6-5	TRBJ2-5
TGCGCCAGCAGCGGGGAGGTGGGCAGTAATTCACCCCTCCACTTT	CASSGEVGSNSPLHF	-	-	TRBV5-1	TRBJ1-6
TGTGCCAGCAGGTCCACAGGGTCACGCTACGAGCAGTACTTC	CASRSTGSRYEQYF	-	-	TRBV6-6	TRBJ2-7
TGTGCCAGCAGTCGACAGAAAGTCTCCTACGAGCAGTACTTC	CASSRQKVSYEQYF	-	few	TRBV2	TRBJ2-7
TGTGCCACCTCGCTATTTTGGAACACTGAAGCTTTCTTT	CATSLFWNTEAFF	-	-	TRBV15	TRBJ1-1
TGTGCCAGCAGCCCCGGGACAGGGGGGGAGACCCAGTACTTC	CASSPGTGGETQYF	TRBD1	-	TRBV7-8	TRBJ2-5
TGCGCCAGCAGCCGCCTTGGACAGGGATCGACAGATACGCAGTATTTT	CASSRLGQGSTDTQYF	TRBD1	-	TRBV5-1	TRBJ2-3
TGTGCCAGCAGTTACAGGGACAAGAACACCGGGGAGCTGTTTTTT	CASSYRDKNTGELFF	-	-	TRBV6-7	TRBJ2-2
TGTGCCACCAGTGATTCAGGACTAGCGGGGGGGCTTATAGATACGCAGTATTTT	CATSDSGLAGGLIDTQYF	TRBD2	once	TRBV24-1	TRBJ2-3
TGTGCCAGCAGTTACTCGAGTAAAGGGACAGTCTCCTACGAGCAGTACTTC	CASSYSSKGTVSYEQYF	TRBD1	-	TRBV6-2/TRBV6-3	TRBJ2-7
TGCGCCAGCAGTGGGGACAGCTATTCACCCCTCCACTTT	CASSGDSYSPLHF	TRBD1	-	TRBV23-1	TRBJ1-6
TGTGCCAGTAGTATTTTTCAGGGGAGTTACACTGAAGCTTTCTTT	CASSIFQGSYTEAFF	-	-	TRBV19	TRBJ1-1
TGTGCCAGCAGCCAACCGGGGACAGGGACAGGGGGCTACACCTTC	CASSQPGTGTGGYTF	TRBD1	once	TRBV7-2	TRBJ1-2
TGTGCCAGCAGCCAAGAGGTAGGGGCTCTGGCTTACTATGGCTACACCTTC	CASSQEVGALAYYGYTF	-	-	TRBV3-1/TRBV3-2	TRBJ1-2
TGTGCCAGCAGCGTAGATGCCAGGGAGGCTGGAAACACCATATATTTT	CASSVDAREAGNTIYF	-	-	TRBV9	TRBJ1-3
TGTGCCAGCAGCTTATACGGGGGGGCCACAGATACGCAGTATTTT	CASSLYGGATDTQYF	TRBD2	-	TRBV7-3	TRBJ2-3
TGTGCCTGGAGTCAAGGACAGGGGAGTTCACCCCTCCACTTT	CAWSQGQGSSPLHF	TRBD1	-	TRBV30	TRBJ1-6
TGTGCCAGCTCTGCCTCGGGGAATGTCTACAATGAGCAGTTCTTC	CASSASGNVYNEQFF	-	-	TRBV18	TRBJ2-1
TGCAGCGTTTCCGGGACAGGGAACGGGGAGACCCAGTACTTC	CSVSGTGNGETQYF	TRBD1	-	TRBV29-1	TRBJ2-5
TGTGCCAGTAGTATAGATCGACAGGCGGCCTTTTACGAGCAGTACTTC	CASSIDRQAAFYEQYF	-	-	TRBV19	TRBJ2-7
TGTGCCAGTAGTATGGACAACAATCAGCCCCAGCATTTT	CASSMDNNQPQHF	-	-	TRBV19	TRBJ1-5
TGTGCCAGTACCGTGACCCGACAGATCTCTGGAAACACCATATATTTT	CASTVTRQISGNTIYF	-	-	TRBV19	TRBJ1-3
TGTGCCAGCTCACCTAGTGGGCTAGCGGGGAACAATGAGCAGTTCTTC	CASSPSGLAGNNEQFF	TRBD2	-	TRBV18	TRBJ2-1
TGCGCCAGCAGTGGAGTAGCGGGGGGCTCCTACGAGCAGTACTTC	CASSGVAGGSYEQYF	TRBD2	-	TRBV10-1	TRBJ2-7
TGTGCCAGCAGTGAAGCGCTTATGGCGGGGGGCACAGATACGCAGTATTTT	CASSEALMAGGTDTQYF	TRBD2	-	TRBV6-1	TRBJ2-3
TGTGCCACCAGTGATCCCTCCTCCTTGTCTAGGAATGAGCAGTTCTTC	CATSDPSSLSRNEQFF	-	-	TRBV24-1	TRBJ2-1
TGTGCCAGCAGCTTAAGCGGGGGAACAGATACGCAGTATTTT	CASSLSGGTDTQYF	TRBD2	-	TRBV7-2	TRBJ2-3
TGTGCCAGCAGTTACATGACTAGCGGTGCGAACACCGGGGAGCTGTTTTTT	CASSYMTSGANTGELFF	TRBD2	-	TRBV14	TRBJ2-2
TGTGCCAGCAGTCAACCGGCTAATGAAAAACTGTTTTTT	CASSQPANEKLFF	-	-	TRBV12-3/TRBV12-4	TRBJ1-4
TGCGCCAGCAGCTCGGACAGGGAGGATACGCAGTATTTT	CASSSDREDTQYF	TRBD1	once	TRBV5-1	TRBJ2-3
TGTGCCAGCTCACCATCGAGGACAGCCAATTACGAGCAGTACTTC	CASSPSRTANYEQYF	-	-	TRBV18	TRBJ2-7
TGTGCCAGCAGACCGACAGGGTTAATGAACACTGAAGCTTTCTTT	CASRPTGLMNTEAFF	TRBD1	once	TRBV11-2	TRBJ1-1
TGTGCCAGTAGTATCGGGCAGGGGAACATGAACACTGAAGCTTTCTTT	CASSIGQGNMNTEAFF	-	-	TRBV19	TRBJ1-1
TGCAGCGTCACGGGCACAGGGGGGTTGAACACTGAAGCTTTCTTT	CSVTGTGGLNTEAFF	TRBD1	-	TRBV29-1	TRBJ1-1
TGTGCCAGCAGCCAAGGGGCGGGTGGTCAGCCCCAGCATTTT	CASSQGAGGQPQHF	-	-	TRBV4-2	TRBJ1-5
TGTGCCAGCAGTGACCTAGTAGCATCAGAGACCCAGTACTTC	CASSDLVASETQYF	-	-	TRBV2	TRBJ2-5
TGCGCCAGCAGCCAAGATCATCCCTGGGGGGTCAACGGGGAGCTGTTTTTT	CASSQDHPWGVNGELFF	-	-	TRBV4-1	TRBJ2-2
TGTGCCAGCAAGTCGCCCGGACAGCCTTACACCTTC	CASKSPGQPYTF	-	-	TRBV6-5	TRBJ1-2
TGTGCCAGCAGCTTAGGGACAGCGAACACTGAAGCTTTCTTT	CASSLGTANTEAFF	-	-	TRBV7-8	TRBJ1-1
TGTGCCAGCAGGGGGGACAGGGGGCAGTACGAGCAGTACTTC	CASRGDRGQYEQYF	TRBD1	once	TRBV28	TRBJ2-7
TGTGCCAGTAGTATAAACCTGAGCTCTGGAAACACCATATATTTT	CASSINLSSGNTIYF	-	-	TRBV19	TRBJ1-3
TGTGCCAGCAGTACGGGAGTACAAGAGACCCAGTACTTC	CASSTGVQETQYF	-	-	TRBV11-2	TRBJ2-5